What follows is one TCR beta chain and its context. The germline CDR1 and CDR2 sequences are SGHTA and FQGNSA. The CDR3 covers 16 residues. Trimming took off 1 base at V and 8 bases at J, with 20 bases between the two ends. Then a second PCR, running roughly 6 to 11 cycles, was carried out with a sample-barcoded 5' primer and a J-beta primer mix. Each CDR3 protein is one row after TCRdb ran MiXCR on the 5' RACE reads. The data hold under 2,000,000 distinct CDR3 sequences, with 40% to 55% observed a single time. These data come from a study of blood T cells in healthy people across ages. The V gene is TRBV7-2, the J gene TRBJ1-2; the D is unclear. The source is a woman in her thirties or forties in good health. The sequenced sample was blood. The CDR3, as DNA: TGTGCCAGCAGCTTAGACCCGTTTGGAGGGCCAGGAGGCTACACCTTC. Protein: CASSLDPFGGPGGYTF.